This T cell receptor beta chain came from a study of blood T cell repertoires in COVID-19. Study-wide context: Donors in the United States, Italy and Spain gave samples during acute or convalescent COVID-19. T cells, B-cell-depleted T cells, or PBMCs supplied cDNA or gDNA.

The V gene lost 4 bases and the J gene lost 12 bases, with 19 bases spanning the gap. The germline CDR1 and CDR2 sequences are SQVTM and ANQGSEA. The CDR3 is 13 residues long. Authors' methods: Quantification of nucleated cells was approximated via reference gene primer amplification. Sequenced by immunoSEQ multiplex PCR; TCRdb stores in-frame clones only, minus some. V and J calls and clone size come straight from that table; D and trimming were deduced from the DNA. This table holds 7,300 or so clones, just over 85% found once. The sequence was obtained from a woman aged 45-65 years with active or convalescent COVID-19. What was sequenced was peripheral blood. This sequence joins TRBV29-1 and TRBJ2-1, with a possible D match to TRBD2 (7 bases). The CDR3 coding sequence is TGCAGCGTTGCTCCGGGGGCGGGAGCCTGGCAGTTCTTC. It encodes CSVAPGAGAWQFF.